The 16 T cell receptor beta chains below were found in one sample sequenced in a study of T cells after posttransplantation cyclophosphamide. The data were produced by immunoSEQ multiplex PCR, yet TCRdb's version contains in-frame clones alone and is incomplete. The sample consists of 8,500 to 13,000 clones, around 80% of them appearing once. Busulfan-fludarabine conditioning, marrow transplant, and cyclophosphamide on days +3 and +4 were administered. Sequencing used PBMCs, obtained after allogeneic stem cell transplant with posttransplant cyclophosphamide. These TCRs come from a female patient in her forties or fifties who received an allogeneic stem cell transplant from a related donor, was CMV-positive, and had no GVHD. T cells may partly derive from the graft donor.

The CDR3 nucleotides read TGTGCCAGCTCACCTGGGACTAGCGGGGCCACAGATACGCAGTATTTT. Protein: CASSPGTSGATDTQYF. The chain combines TRBV18 with TRBJ2-3, with TRBD2 matching 13 bases. The CDR3 has 16 amino acids. The junction had 2 bases not matched to a gene; V was cut back by 3 bases and J by 2 bases. The V gene's germline CDR1 is KGHSH and CDR2 LQKENI.

The rearrangement joins TRBV19 to TRBJ1-1; no firm D call. V lost 3 bases to trimming and J lost 1 base, with 9 bases between them. CDR1 and CDR2 from the germline V gene are LNHDA and SQIVND (reference sequence). CDR3 length: 14 residues. CDR3 in amino acids: CASSIPGKNTEAFF. DNA for the CDR3: TGTGCCAGTAGTATCCCGGGGAAGAACACTGAAGCTTTCTTT. The variable domain in full, with the rest retrieved from reference TRBV19 and TRBJ1-1, is DGGITQSPKYLFRKEGQNVTLSCEQNLNHDAMYWYRQDPGQGLRLIYYSQIVNDFQKGDIAEGYSVSREKKESFPLTVTSAQKNPTAFYLCASSIPGKNTEAFFGQGTRLTVV.

This clone has just one count. The J gene is TRBJ1-1, the V gene TRBV10-2, with D uncertain. Trimming took off 4 bases at V and 1 base at J, with 13 bases between the two ends. CDR1 and CDR2 from the germline V gene are WSHSY and SAAADI. The CDR3 consists of 15 residues. CDR3 nucleotides: TGCGCCAGCAGTGGCGGCGCCGGGAGGAACACTGAAGCTTTCTTT. This encodes CASSGGAGRNTEAFF.

This clone appeared once. The chain links TRBV29-1 to TRBJ2-4, with D unresolved. The germline V and J ends were trimmed by 3 bases and 6 bases, with 12 bases remaining between them. The germline V gene encodes CDR1 SQVTM and CDR2 ANQGSEA. The CDR3 contains 13 residues. DNA for the CDR3: TGCAGCGTTGAGGTCGGAGTCGGAAACATTCAGTACTTC. This gives the protein CSVEVGVGNIQYF.

The chain combines TRBV6-5 with TRBJ2-7; tentatively, D is TRBD2 (5 bases). Deletions cut 2 bases from V and 3 bases from J, with 8 bases between. The CDR3 runs 13 residues. Germline V gene sequence: CDR1 MNHEY, CDR2 SVGAGI. The CDR3: CASSYRGSYEQYF. Written as DNA, the CDR3 is TGTGCCAGCAGTTACCGGGGAAGCTACGAGCAGTACTTC.

This clone was observed a few times. V gene TRBV5-1 combines with J gene TRBJ2-2; D remains ambiguous. The V and J ends lost 0 bases and 8 bases respectively, with 8 bases between them. The CDR3 runs to 13 residues. Looked up from germline, CDR1 is SGHRS and CDR2 is YFSETQ. The CDR3 DNA reads TGCGCCAGCAGCTTGGTGGCCCCAGGGGAGCTGTTTTTT. Encoded protein: CASSLVAPGELFF.

V usage is TRBV30 and J usage is TRBJ1-4; D may be TRBD1 (6 bases). The germline V gene encodes CDR1 GTSNPN and CDR2 SVGIG (reference sequence). The CDR3 covers 17 residues. V dropped 2 bases and J dropped 7 bases, with 23 bases sitting between them. For the CDR3, the DNA is TGTGCCTGGAGTTTAAATACGTGGACGGGGGGCGGTGAAAAACTGTTTTTT. This encodes CAWSLNTWTGGGEKLFF.

This chain connects TRBV19 to TRBJ2-1; 14 nucleotides align to TRBD2. This CDR3 has 15 amino acids. J was trimmed by 6 bases and V by 5 bases; bases with no gene match: 3. Germline V CDR1 and CDR2: LNHDA, SQIVND (reference sequence). For the CDR3, the DNA is TGTGCCAGTAGTCGGGGACTAGCGGGGGTCAATGAGCAGTTCTTC. It yields the protein CASSRGLAGVNEQFF.

Note on this clone: One end of the junction does not line up with germline, which may come from a read error. Within the sample, other DNA sequences also encode this same CDR3. V is TRBV19 and J is TRBJ1-6, with D uncertain. This CDR3 region has 14 residues. Per germline, CDR1 LNHDA and CDR2 SQIVND (reference sequence). CDR3: CASSIERSNSPLHF. The CDR3 DNA is TGTGCCAGTAGTATAGAGCGAAGTAATTCCCCCCTCCACTTT.

A few counts support this clone. V and J are TRBV15 and TRBJ2-3, with a possible D match to TRBD2 (5 bases). Per the germline V gene, CDR1 is LNHNV and CDR2 is YYDKDF (reference sequence). The CDR3 runs to 13 residues. Trimming cost V 8 bases and J 3 bases, with 12 bases left between them. CDR3 residues: CATRLARTDTQYF. The CDR3 region has the DNA TGTGCCACCCGGCTAGCTAGAACAGATACGCAGTATTTT.

This clone was recorded once. The V gene is TRBV7-2, the J gene TRBJ2-3; D is possibly TRBD2 (6 bases). This CDR3 contains 17 residues. The germline V gene encodes CDR1 SGHTA and CDR2 FQGNSA. The V and J ends lost 5 bases and 4 bases respectively, with 22 bases between them. The DNA of the CDR3 is TGTGCCAGCAGCCCTTATCGGGGGTCCAGGGTAGCAGATACGCAGTATTTT. It translates to CASSPYRGSRVADTQYF.

This clone appeared a single time. This chain joins TRBV7-3 and TRBJ2-1; perhaps TRBD2 as D (5 bases). Germline CDR1 is SGHTA and CDR2 is FQGTGA. V lost 5 bases to trimming and J lost 9 bases, with 17 bases between them. The CDR3 extends over 14 amino acids. In nucleotides, the CDR3 is TGTGCCAGCAGCCCCGCCCCACTAGTTGGTGAGCAGTTCTTC. Amino acids: CASSPAPLVGEQFF.

This clone was observed a handful of times. The chain has TRBV27 and TRBJ2-7, with D possibly being TRBD2 (7 bases). V was clipped by 6 bases and J by 4 bases, with 16 bases between them. CDR3 length: 14 residues. Germline V gene data show CDR1 as MNHEY and CDR2 as SMNVEV (reference sequence). The CDR3 here is CASRDMGGRYEQYF. The CDR3 DNA reads TGTGCCAGCAGGGATATGGGGGGGCGGTACGAGCAGTACTTC.

This clone was seen only a few times. The chain is built from TRBV5-4 and TRBJ2-1; TRBD2 matches at 11 bases. Trimming removed 4 bases from V and 4 bases from J; junction bases left unmatched: 1. Germline CDR1 is SGHNT and CDR2 is YYREEE (reference sequence). This CDR3 has 14 amino acids. The CDR3 sequence is CASSGTSGYNEQFF. The CDR3 DNA is TGTGCCAGCAGCGGGACTAGCGGTTACAATGAGCAGTTCTTC.

This chain uses TRBV6-5 with TRBJ1-6; tentative D call: TRBD1 (6 bases). The CDR3 consists of 13 residues. Per germline, CDR1 MNHEY and CDR2 SVGAGI. Deletions cut 10 bases from V and 7 bases from J, with 14 bases between. CDR3 coding DNA: TGTGCCACAATGGGGACAATGAATTCACCCCTCCACTTT. It codes for CATMGTMNSPLHF.

The J gene is TRBJ2-7, the V gene TRBV5-4, with D maybe TRBD1 (6 bases). The germline CDR1 and CDR2 sequences are SGHNT and YYREEE (reference sequence). CDR3 length: 14 amino acids. The V end lost 0 bases, the J end lost 4 bases, and 11 bases lay between the germline ends. The CDR3 reads CASSLAGTTYEQYF. The CDR3 DNA reads TGTGCCAGCAGCTTGGCCGGGACAACATACGAGCAGTACTTC. The full variable domain, completed using reference TRBV5-4 and TRBJ2-7, is ETGVTQSPTHLIKTRGQQVTLRCSSQSGHNTVSWYQQALGQGPQFIFQYYREEENGRGNFPPRFSGLQFPNYSSELNVNALELDDSALYLCASSLAGTTYEQYFGPGTRLTVT.